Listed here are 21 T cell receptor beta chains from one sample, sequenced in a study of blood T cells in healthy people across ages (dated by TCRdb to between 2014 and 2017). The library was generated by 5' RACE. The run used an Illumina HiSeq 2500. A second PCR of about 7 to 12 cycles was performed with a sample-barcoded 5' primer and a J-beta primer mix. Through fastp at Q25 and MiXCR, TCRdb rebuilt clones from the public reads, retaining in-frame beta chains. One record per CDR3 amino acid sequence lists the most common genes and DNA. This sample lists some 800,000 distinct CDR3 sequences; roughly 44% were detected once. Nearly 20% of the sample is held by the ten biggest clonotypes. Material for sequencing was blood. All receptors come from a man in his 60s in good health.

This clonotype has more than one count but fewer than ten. CDR3 sequence reads: CASSQVLNRESSYNEQFF. The CDR3 nucleotides read TGTGCCAGCAGCCAGGTACTTAACAGGGAAAGCTCCTACAATGAGCAGTTCTTC. The chain carries TRBV3-1 and TRBJ2-1, with a weak D call TRBD1 (6 bases). Germline assignment: CDR1 LGHDT and CDR2 YNNKEL (reference sequence). The CDR3 sequence is 18 residues long. V lost 3 bases, J lost 0 bases, and 18 bases lay in between.

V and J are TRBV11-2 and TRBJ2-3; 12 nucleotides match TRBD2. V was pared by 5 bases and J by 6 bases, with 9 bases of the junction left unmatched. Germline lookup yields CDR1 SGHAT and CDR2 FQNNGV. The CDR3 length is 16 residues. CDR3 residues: CASSHRTSGDWDTQYF. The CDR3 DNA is TGTGCCAGCAGCCACCGGACTAGCGGGGATTGGGATACGCAGTATTTT.

In DNA, the CDR3 is TGTGCCAGCAGTTTTCATCGACAGGGGGCCAACAATGAGCAGTTCTTC. This translates into CASSFHRQGANNEQFF. This chain uses TRBV6-2 or TRBV6-3 with TRBJ2-1, with 10 bases aligning to TRBD1. This CDR3 region has 16 residues. The J segment lost 5 bases and the V segment lost 4 bases, leaving 8 bases of the junction unmatched. In germline, CDR1 is MNHEY, CDR2 SVGEGT.

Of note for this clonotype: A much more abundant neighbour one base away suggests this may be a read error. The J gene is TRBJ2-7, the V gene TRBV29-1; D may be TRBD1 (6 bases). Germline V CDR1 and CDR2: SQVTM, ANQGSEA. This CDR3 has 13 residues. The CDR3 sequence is CSVVGAFSCEQYF. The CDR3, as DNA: TGCAGCGTGGTGGGGGCGTTCTCCTGCGAGCAGTACTTC.

The DNA of the CDR3 is TGCAGTGCTAGAGGAGGGACAGGGGTTTGGGGAAATCAGCCCCAGCATTTT. Protein: CSARGGTGVWGNQPQHF. This sequence joins TRBV20-1 and TRBJ1-5, with TRBD1 matching 10 bases. This CDR3 has 17 amino acids. The germline gives CDR1 DFQATT, CDR2 SNEGSKA (reference sequence). The V and J ends lost 1 base and 4 bases, in that order; junction bases with no gene match: 10.

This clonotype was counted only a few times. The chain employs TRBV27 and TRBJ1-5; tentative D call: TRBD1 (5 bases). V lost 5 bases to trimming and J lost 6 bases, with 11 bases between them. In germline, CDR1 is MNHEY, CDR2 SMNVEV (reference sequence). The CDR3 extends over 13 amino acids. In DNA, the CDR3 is TGTGCCAGCAGTGCGCAGGGAGGTCAGCCCCAGCATTTT. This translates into CASSAQGGQPQHF.

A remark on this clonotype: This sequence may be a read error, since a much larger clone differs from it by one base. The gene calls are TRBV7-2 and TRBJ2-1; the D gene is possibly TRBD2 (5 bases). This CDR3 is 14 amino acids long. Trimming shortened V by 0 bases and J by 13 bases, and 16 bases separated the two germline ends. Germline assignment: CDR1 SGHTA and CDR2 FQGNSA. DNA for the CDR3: TGTGCCAGCAGCTTAGCGGGTCTAGCCGAGACCCAGTTCTTC. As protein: CASSLAGLAETQFF.

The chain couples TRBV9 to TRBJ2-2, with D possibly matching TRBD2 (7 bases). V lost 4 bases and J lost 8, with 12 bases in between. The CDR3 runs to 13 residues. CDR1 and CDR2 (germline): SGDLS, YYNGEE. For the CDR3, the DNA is TGTGCCAGCAGCCCCCGGGGGGCGGGGGAGCTGTTTTTT. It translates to CASSPRGAGELFF.

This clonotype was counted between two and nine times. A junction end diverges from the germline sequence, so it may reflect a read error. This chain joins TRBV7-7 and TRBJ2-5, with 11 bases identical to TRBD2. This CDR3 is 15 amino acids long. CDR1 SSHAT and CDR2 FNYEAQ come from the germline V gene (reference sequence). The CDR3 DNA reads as TGTGCTAGCAGCCTAAATAGCGGGGGGGGAGAGACCCAGTACTTC. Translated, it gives CASSLNSGGGETQYF.

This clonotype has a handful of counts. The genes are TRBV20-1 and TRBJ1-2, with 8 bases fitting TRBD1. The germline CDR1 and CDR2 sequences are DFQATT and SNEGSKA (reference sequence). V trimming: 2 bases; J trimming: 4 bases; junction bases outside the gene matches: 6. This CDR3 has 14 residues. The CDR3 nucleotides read TGCAGTGCTAGAAACCAGGGGGCGACCTATGGCTACACCTTC. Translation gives CSARNQGATYGYTF.

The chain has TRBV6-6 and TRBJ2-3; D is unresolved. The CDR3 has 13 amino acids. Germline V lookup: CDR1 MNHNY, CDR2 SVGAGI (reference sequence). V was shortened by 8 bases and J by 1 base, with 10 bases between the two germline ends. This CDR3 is CASALVGTDTQYF. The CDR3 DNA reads TGTGCCAGCGCGTTAGTGGGCACAGATACGCAGTATTTT.

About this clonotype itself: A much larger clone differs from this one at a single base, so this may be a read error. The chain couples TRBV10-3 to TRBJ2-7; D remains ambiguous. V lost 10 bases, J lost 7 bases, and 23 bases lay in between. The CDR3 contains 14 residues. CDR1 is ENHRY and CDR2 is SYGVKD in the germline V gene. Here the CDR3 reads CATQQASAYNEQYF. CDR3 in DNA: TGTGCCACCCAGCAAGCGTCAGCCTACAATGAGCAGTACTTC.

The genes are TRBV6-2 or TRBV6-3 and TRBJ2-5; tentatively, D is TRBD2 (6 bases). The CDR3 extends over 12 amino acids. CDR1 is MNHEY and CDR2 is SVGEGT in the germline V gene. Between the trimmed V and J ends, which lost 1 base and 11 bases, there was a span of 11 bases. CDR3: CASSYYQREQYF. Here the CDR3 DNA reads TGTGCCAGCAGTTACTACCAACGGGAGCAGTACTTC.

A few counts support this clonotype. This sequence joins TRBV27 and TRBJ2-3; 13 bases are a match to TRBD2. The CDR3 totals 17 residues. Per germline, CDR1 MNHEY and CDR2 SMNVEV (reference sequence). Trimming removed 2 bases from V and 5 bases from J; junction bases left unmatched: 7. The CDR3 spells CASSLQLAGGPQDTQYF. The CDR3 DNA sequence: TGTGCCAGCAGTTTACAACTAGCGGGGGGGCCTCAAGATACGCAGTATTTT.

The CDR3 loop reads CASSDAAPGKLFF. CDR3 nucleotide sequence: TGTGCCAGCAGTGATGCGGCCCCCGGAAAACTGTTTTTT. The J gene is TRBJ1-4, the V gene TRBV6-1; no clear D. This CDR3 region has 13 residues. The germline CDR1 and CDR2 sequences are MNHNS and SASEGT. V lost 3 bases to trimming and J lost 10 bases, with 12 bases between them.

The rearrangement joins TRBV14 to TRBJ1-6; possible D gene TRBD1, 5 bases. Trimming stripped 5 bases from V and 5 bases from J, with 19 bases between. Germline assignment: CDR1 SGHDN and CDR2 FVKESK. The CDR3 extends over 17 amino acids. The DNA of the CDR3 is TGTGCCAGCAGCTTAAACGGGAGACAGCCGAATAATTCACCCCTCCACTTT. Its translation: CASSLNGRQPNNSPLHF.

The CDR3 here is CASSQKGGGREQYF. The CDR3 DNA reads TGTGCCAGCAGCCAAAAGGGAGGGGGCCGCGAGCAGTACTTC. This chain joins TRBV7-9 and TRBJ2-7; D could derive from TRBD1 or TRBD2 (7 bases each). The CDR3 length is 14 residues. V was clipped by 5 bases and J by 6 bases, with 17 bases between them. CDR1 SEHNR and CDR2 FQNEAQ come from the germline V gene (reference sequence).

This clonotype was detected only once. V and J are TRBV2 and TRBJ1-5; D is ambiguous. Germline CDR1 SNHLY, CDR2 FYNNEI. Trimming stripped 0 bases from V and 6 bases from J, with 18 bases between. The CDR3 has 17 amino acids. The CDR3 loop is CASSEALGMRRSQPQHF. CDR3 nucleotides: TGTGCCAGCAGTGAAGCGCTGGGGATGCGGCGATCTCAGCCCCAGCATTTT.

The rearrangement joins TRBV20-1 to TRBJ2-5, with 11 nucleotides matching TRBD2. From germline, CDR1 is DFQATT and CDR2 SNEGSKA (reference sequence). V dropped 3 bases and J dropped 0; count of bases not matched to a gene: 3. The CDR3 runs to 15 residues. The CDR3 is CSASPSGGYQETQYF. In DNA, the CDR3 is TGCAGTGCTAGCCCTAGCGGGGGGTACCAAGAGACCCAGTACTTC.

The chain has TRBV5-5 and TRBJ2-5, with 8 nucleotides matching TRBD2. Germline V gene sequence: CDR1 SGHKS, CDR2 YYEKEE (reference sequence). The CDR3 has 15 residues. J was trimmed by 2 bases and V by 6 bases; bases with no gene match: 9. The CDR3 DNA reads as TGTGCCAGCAAACCAAGCGGGGGCCTACAAGAGACCCAGTACTTC. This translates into CASKPSGGLQETQYF.

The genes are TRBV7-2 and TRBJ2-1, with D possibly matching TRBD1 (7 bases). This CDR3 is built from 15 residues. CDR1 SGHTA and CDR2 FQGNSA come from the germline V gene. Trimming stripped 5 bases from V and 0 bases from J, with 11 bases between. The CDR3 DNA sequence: TGTGCCAGCAGCGGAGGGACAGCCTCCTACAATGAGCAGTTCTTC. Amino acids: CASSGGTASYNEQFF.